This T cell receptor (beta chain) originates from a study of shared clonotypes between healthy human individuals. As regards this clone: Its specificity is unknown.

Genomic DNA of each subset was evenly split across several immunoSEQ plates. Per the original data handling: Owing to the provision of junction-only sequences devoid of quality scores by immunoSEQ, filtering differed. Clones were read by immunoSEQ multiplex PCR, and TCRdb kept only the in-frame ones, dropping some. V, J and clone size are taken as reported in that table, and D and trimming were inferred from the DNA itself. The table records hundreds of thousands of clones, approximately 90% of them present only once. The naive CD8 subset, CD45RO-negative cells positively selected for CCR7, excluded terminally differentiated effector memory CD45RA+ cells. Each sample came from a Caucasian adult donor living in Nashville, Tennessee. Germline assignment: CDR1 MNHEY and CDR2 SMNVEV (reference sequence). The CDR3 is 13 amino acids. The V and J ends lost 6 bases and 0 bases respectively, with 6 bases between them.

Study-level points and caveats: Generally, naive subsets (rather than memory subsets) showed larger estimated richness.

What was sequenced was naive CD8+ T cells sorted from blood. This chain joins TRBV27 and TRBJ2-1; D uncertain. The TCR comes from a man younger than 45 in good health. The CDR3 region is CASSHHSYNEQFF. Here the CDR3 DNA reads TGTGCCAGCAGCCATCACTCCTACAATGAGCAGTTCTTC.